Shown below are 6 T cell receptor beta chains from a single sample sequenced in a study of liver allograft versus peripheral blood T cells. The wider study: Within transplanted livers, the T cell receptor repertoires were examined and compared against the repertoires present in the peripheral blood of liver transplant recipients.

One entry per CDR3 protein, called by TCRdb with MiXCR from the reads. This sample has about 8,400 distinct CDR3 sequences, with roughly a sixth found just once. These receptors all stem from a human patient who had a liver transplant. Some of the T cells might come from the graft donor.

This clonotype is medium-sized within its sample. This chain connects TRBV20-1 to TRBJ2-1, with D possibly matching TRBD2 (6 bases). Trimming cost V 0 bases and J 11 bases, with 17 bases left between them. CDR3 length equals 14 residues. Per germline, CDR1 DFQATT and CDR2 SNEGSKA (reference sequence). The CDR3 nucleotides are TGCAGTGCTAGAGACCAATCGTTCGCGGGACAGCAGTTCTTC. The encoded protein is CSARDQSFAGQQFF.

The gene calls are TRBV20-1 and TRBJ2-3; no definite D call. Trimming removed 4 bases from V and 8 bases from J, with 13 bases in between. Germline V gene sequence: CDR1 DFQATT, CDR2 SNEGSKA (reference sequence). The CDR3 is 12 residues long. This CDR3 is CSAIYSGLTQYF. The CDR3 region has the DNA TGCAGTGCTATTTATTCGGGTCTTACGCAGTATTTT.

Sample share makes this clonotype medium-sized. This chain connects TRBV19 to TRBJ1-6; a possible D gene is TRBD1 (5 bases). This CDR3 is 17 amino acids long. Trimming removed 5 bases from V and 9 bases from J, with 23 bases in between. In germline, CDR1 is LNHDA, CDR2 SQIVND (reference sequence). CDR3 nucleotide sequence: TGTGCCAGTAGTGCTACAGGACGGGGTGCTATAGGTTCACCCCTCCACTTT. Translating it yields CASSATGRGAIGSPLHF.

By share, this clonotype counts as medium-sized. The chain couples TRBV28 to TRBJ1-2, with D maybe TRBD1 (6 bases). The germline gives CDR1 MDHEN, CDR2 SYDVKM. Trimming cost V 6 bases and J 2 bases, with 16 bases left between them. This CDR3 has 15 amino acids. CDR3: CASSPGGGWNYGYTF. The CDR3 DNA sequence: TGTGCCAGCAGCCCTGGGGGGGGCTGGAACTATGGCTACACCTTC.

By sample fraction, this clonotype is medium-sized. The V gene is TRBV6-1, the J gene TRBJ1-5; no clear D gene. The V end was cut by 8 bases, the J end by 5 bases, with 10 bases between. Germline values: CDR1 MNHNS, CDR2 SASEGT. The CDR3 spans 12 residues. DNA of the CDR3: TGTGCCAGCTCAGGACTGTATCAGCCCCAGCATTTT. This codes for CASSGLYQPQHF.

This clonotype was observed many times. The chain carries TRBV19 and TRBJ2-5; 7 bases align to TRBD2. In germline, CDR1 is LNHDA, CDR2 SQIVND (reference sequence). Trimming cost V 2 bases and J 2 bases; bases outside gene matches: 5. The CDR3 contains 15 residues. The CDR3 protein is CASSIRRRGQETQYF. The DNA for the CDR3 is TGTGCCAGTAGTATAAGGCGGCGGGGGCAAGAGACCCAGTACTTC.